This TCR beta chain derives from a study of blood T cell repertoires in COVID-19 (dated by TCRdb to 2020 to 2021). A note on the overall study: The collaborator samples originated in the United States, Italy and Spain and spanned the acute and convalescent phases of COVID-19. Where HLA class I and class II types were available, the types were taken from metadata supplied by the sample provider, not from assay-based typing. Deeply sampled blood TCRbeta repertoires from subjects exposed to, actively infected with, or recovered from COVID-19 were included in the dataset. The material from the prospective study consisted of cDNA or gDNA derived from T cells, B-cell-depleted T cells, or PBMCs. Nearly every sample came with metadata listing a de-identified subject ID, COVID-19 status, age in years and sex. A freely available public database, intended as a resource for researchers studying the immune response to SARS-CoV-2, is where the repertoires were released. Samples came from the ongoing ImmuneRACE study (first 160 participants) plus 1,254 subjects from 6 global collaborators. Overall results and qualifications from the work: How much clinical and demographic metadata was included differed by source and by participant, and the metadata was provided uncurated.

A note on this clone: What antigen it recognizes has not been identified. Qualities for individual bases were not recorded, and no much larger clone is one base off.

V loses 2 bases, J loses 2 bases, and the germline ends lie 22 bases apart. There are 19 amino acids in the CDR3, from cysteine to phenylalanine inclusive. Only the CDR3 DNA is retained, 57 bases long and in frame from the first base. Via the germline V gene, CDR1 is SGHTA and CDR2 FQGNSA. TCRbeta CDR3 regions were amplified from genomic DNA using the immunoSEQ Assay, a bias-controlled multiplex PCR. In the original analysis: The number of nucleated cells in each sample was estimated from the amplification of reference gene primers within the assay. To quantify the absolute abundance of each unique TCRbeta CDR3 rearrangement, sequence reads were collapsed and filtered. Productive Simpson clonality was computed per sample as the square root of Simpson's diversity index over productive rearrangements. TCRdb took this table from immuneACCESS and kept in-frame rearrangements with V and J called. Such tables lack part of the clones; where checked against another copy, unresolved V genes explain under half of the gap, and the rest is unexplained. The D gene and trimming were derived from the DNA, and the V and J assignments and clone size from that table. The sample includes around 260,000 clones, with just over 85% observed a single time. The ten largest clonotypes hold 3% of the sample.

Each collaborating institution followed its own protocols to collect whole blood in K2EDTA tubes. For TCRbeta analysis, collaborators shipped samples as frozen whole blood, isolated PBMCs, or DNA extracted from either of those sample types. This clonotype was sampled from a woman aged 30 to 39 with active or convalescent COVID-19. Recombination joined TRBV7-2 with TRBJ2-1, with an unclear D gene assignment. The sequenced material came from peripheral blood. The DNA sequence is TGTGCCAGCAGCTTACGGGTACTCCGTATAAAGGCAGCCTACAATGAGCAGTTCTTC. Its protein reads: CASSLRVLRIKAAYNEQFF.